This is a list of T cell receptor beta chains from one sample in a study of tumor and adjacent non-tumor tissue in lung cancer. MiXCR, run by TCRdb on the multiplex PCR reads, gives a single entry per CDR3 protein. The sample shows roughly 90,000 distinct CDR3 sequences, around 76% of them seen only once. Specimen: distant non-tumor lung tissue. These receptor sequences come from a woman in her forties or fifties with non-small cell lung cancer. CDR3s include the opening cysteine and the closing phenylalanine or tryptophan. The order of the fields is J gene, D gene, V gene, clone size, CDR3 protein, CDR3 DNA. The D gene is left open where the match is weak. Clone size is shown for a subset of rows, as once, few, many or a class of expanded clone.

j_gene: TRBJ2-7; d_gene: TRBD1; v_gene: TRBV25-1; abundance: .; CDR3aa: CANSESGDRREQYF; CDR3nt: TGTGCCAACAGTGAATCCGGGGACAGACGCGAGCAGTACTTC
j_gene: TRBJ2-1; d_gene: TRBD2; v_gene: TRBV7-9; abundance: .; CDR3aa: CASSYNLLPAGMRYEKFF; CDR3nt: TGTGCCAGCAGCTACAACCTTCTACCAGCGGGGATGCGCTATGAGAAGTTCTTC
j_gene: TRBJ2-7; d_gene: .; v_gene: TRBV5-1; abundance: once; CDR3aa: CASSPPRDPSEQYF; CDR3nt: TGCGCCAGCAGCCCACCCAGGGATCCCTCCGAGCAGTACTTC
j_gene: TRBJ2-2; d_gene: .; v_gene: TRBV11-2; abundance: .; CDR3aa: CASSFENTLELFF; CDR3nt: TGTGCCAGCAGCTTTGAGAACACCTTGGAGCTGTTTTTT
j_gene: TRBJ2-5; d_gene: .; v_gene: TRBV5-1; abundance: .; CDR3aa: CASSFSVRETHYF; CDR3nt: TGCGCCAGCAGCTTTAGTGTCAGAGAGACCCATTACTTC
j_gene: TRBJ1-1; d_gene: TRBD1; v_gene: TRBV11-2; abundance: .; CDR3aa: CTSSLRQGVEAFF; CDR3nt: TGTACCAGCAGCCTTCGTCAGGGGGTTGAAGCTTTCTTT
j_gene: TRBJ2-3; d_gene: TRBD1; v_gene: TRBV19; abundance: few; CDR3aa: CASSKQGAADTQYF; CDR3nt: TGTGCCAGTAGTAAACAGGGGGCGGCAGATACTCAGTATTTT
j_gene: TRBJ2-1; d_gene: .; v_gene: TRBV6-6; abundance: .; CDR3aa: CVSSSPSWHEQSF; CDR3nt: TGTGTCAGCAGTTCCCCTAGCTGGCATGAGCAGTCCTTC
j_gene: TRBJ2-3; d_gene: .; v_gene: TRBV24-1; abundance: many; CDR3aa: CATSDSGYQKGDTQYF; CDR3nt: TGTGCCACCAGTGATTCCGGCTACCAGAAGGGGGATACGCAGTATTTT
j_gene: TRBJ2-1; d_gene: TRBD2; v_gene: TRBV5-1; abundance: .; CDR3aa: CANSVTSGSSPEQFF; CDR3nt: TGCGCCAACAGTGTCACTAGCGGGAGCTCCCCTGAGCAGTTCTTC
j_gene: TRBJ2-5; d_gene: TRBD2; v_gene: TRBV12-3/TRBV12-4; abundance: .; CDR3aa: CASSLFSGTSRFKIQYF; CDR3nt: TGTGCCAGCAGTTTATTTTCCGGGACTAGCAGGTTTAAGATCCAGTACTTC
j_gene: TRBJ2-7; d_gene: .; v_gene: TRBV7-9; abundance: .; CDR3aa: CASSFPSEKYF; CDR3nt: TGTGCCAGCAGCTTTCCTAGCGAGAAGTACTTC
j_gene: TRBJ2-5; d_gene: TRBD2; v_gene: TRBV6-1; abundance: .; CDR3aa: CASTGLAGDQETQYF; CDR3nt: TGTGCCAGCACTGGACTAGCGGGAGACCAAGAGACTCAGTACTTC
j_gene: TRBJ2-5; d_gene: .; v_gene: TRBV29-1; abundance: once; CDR3aa: CSVEDLRGWGTGETQYF; CDR3nt: TGTAGCGTTGAAGATCTCCGGGGGTGGGGTACTGGAGAGACCCAATACTTC
j_gene: TRBJ2-3; d_gene: .; v_gene: TRBV6-6; abundance: once; CDR3aa: CASSVQGQRDTQYF; CDR3nt: TGTGCCAGCAGTGTCCAGGGACAAAGAGATACGCAGTATTTT
j_gene: TRBJ2-7; d_gene: TRBD1; v_gene: TRBV12-3/TRBV12-4; abundance: .; CDR3aa: CTSWGQAYKQYF; CDR3nt: TGTACCAGTTGGGGACAGGCCTACAAGCAGTACTTC
j_gene: TRBJ2-3; d_gene: .; v_gene: TRBV4-1; abundance: .; CDR3aa: CASSQVPGDATNADTQYF; CDR3nt: TGCGCCAGCAGCCAAGTGCCGGGAGACGCTACTAACGCAGATACGCAGTATTTT
j_gene: TRBJ2-3; d_gene: TRBD1; v_gene: TRBV4-1; abundance: .; CDR3aa: CASSQGILGTGAFGTTGTQYF; CDR3nt: TGCGCCAGCAGCCAAGGGATTCTAGGGACAGGGGCTTTTGGGACCACAGGTACACAGTATTTT
j_gene: TRBJ2-7; d_gene: .; v_gene: TRBV4-2; abundance: .; CDR3aa: CASSHAVEAVSFEQYF; CDR3nt: TGTGCCAGCAGCCATGCAGTAGAGGCAGTCTCCTTCGAGCAGTACTTC
j_gene: TRBJ2-7; d_gene: .; v_gene: TRBV14; abundance: .; CDR3aa: CVSSQDGRVAKTATYEQYF; CDR3nt: TGTGTTAGCAGCCAAGATGGGCGGGTAGCCAAGACGGCGACCTACGAGCAGTACTTC
j_gene: TRBJ2-7; d_gene: .; v_gene: TRBV11-3; abundance: .; CDR3aa: CARNLDHSTSYEQYF; CDR3nt: TGTGCCCGCAACTTAGATCATTCAACCTCCTACGAGCAGTACTTC
j_gene: TRBJ2-7; d_gene: .; v_gene: TRBV6-5; abundance: .; CDR3aa: CASSYSRGSHEQYF; CDR3nt: TGTGCCAGCAGTTACTCGCGAGGGTCGCACGAGCAGTACTTC
j_gene: TRBJ2-4; d_gene: .; v_gene: TRBV6-1; abundance: .; CDR3aa: CASREDIQYF; CDR3nt: TGTGCCAGCCGTGAAGATATCCAGTACTTC
j_gene: TRBJ2-7; d_gene: TRBD2; v_gene: TRBV6-5; abundance: many; CDR3aa: CASSYSPSTSGYEQYF; CDR3nt: TGTGCCAGCAGTTACTCCCCCTCGACTAGCGGCTACGAGCAGTACTTC
j_gene: TRBJ2-7; d_gene: .; v_gene: TRBV28; abundance: .; CDR3aa: CACSREQGRAYEQCF; CDR3nt: TGTGCCTGCAGCCGAGAACAGGGCCGTGCCTACGAGCAGTGCTTC
j_gene: TRBJ2-7; d_gene: TRBD2; v_gene: TRBV10-2; abundance: .; CDR3aa: CVITSGSSYEQYF; CDR3nt: TGCGTTATCACTAGCGGTAGCTCCTACGAGCAGTACTTC
j_gene: TRBJ2-5; d_gene: .; v_gene: TRBV6-5; abundance: .; CDR3aa: CASSPRPLGSQYF; CDR3nt: TGTGCCAGCAGCCCCCGGCCTTTAGGTTCCCAATACTTC
j_gene: TRBJ2-2; d_gene: .; v_gene: TRBV10-1; abundance: many; CDR3aa: CASSTGTFGELFF; CDR3nt: TGCGCCAGCAGCACAGGGACCTTTGGGGAGCTGTTTTTT
j_gene: TRBJ2-2; d_gene: .; v_gene: TRBV5-6; abundance: .; CDR3aa: CASSTNTSVTGEPFF; CDR3nt: TGTGCCAGCAGCACTAACACGTCGGTCACCGGGGAGCCGTTTTTT